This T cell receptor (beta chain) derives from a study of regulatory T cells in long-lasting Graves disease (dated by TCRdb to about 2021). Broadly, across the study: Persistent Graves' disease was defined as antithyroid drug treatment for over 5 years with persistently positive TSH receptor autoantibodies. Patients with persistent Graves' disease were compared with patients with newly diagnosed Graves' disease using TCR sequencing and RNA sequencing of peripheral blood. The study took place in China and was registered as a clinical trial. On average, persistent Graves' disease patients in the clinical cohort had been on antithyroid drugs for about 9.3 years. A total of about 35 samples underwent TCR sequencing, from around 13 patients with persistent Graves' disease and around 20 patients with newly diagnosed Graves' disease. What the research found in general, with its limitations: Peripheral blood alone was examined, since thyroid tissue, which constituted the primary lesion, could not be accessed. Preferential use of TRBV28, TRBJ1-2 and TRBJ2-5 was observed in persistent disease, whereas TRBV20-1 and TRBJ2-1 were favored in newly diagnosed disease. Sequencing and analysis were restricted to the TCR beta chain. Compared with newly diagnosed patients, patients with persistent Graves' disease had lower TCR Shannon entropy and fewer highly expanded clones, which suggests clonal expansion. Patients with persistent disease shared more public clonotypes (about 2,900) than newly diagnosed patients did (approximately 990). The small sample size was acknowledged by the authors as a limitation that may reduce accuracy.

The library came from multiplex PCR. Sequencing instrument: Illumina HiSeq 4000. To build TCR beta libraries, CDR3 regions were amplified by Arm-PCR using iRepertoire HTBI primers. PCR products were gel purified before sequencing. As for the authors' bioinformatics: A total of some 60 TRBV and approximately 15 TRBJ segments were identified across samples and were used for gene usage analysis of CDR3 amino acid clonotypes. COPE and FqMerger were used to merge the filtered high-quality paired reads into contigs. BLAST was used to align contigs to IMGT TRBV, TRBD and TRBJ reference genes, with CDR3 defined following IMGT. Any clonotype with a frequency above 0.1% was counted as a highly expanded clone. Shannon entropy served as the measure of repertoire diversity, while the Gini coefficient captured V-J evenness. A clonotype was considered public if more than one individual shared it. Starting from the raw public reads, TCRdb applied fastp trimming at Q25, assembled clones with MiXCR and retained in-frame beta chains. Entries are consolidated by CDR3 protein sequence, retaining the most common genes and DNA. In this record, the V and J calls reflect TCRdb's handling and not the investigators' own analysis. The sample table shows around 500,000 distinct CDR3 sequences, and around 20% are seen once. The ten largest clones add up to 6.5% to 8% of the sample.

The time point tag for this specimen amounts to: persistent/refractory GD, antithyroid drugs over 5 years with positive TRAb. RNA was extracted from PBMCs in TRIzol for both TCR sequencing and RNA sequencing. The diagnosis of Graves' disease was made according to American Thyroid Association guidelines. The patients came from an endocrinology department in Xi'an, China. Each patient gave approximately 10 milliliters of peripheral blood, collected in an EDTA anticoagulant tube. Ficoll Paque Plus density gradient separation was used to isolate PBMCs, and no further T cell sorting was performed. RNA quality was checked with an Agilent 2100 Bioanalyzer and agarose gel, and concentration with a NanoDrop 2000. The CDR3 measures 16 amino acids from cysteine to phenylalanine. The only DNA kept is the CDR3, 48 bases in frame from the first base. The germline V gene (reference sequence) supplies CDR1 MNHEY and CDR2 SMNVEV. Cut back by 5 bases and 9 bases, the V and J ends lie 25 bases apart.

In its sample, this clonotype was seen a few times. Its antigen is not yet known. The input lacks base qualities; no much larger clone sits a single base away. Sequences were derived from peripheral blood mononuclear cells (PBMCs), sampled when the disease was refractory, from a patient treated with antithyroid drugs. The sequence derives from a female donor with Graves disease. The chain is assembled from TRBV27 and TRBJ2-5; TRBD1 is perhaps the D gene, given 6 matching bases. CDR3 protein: CASSGAPIDGPGAQYF. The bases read TGTGCCAGCAGTGGTGCCCCCATAGACGGTCCAGGGGCCCAGTACTTC.